Listed below are T cell receptor beta chains from one sample, sequenced in a study of blood T cell repertoires in COVID-19. Assay used: immunoSEQ multiplex PCR; TCRdb lists only in-frame clones, some missing. The sample consists of about 40,000 clones, approximately 80% of them appearing once. The sequencing input was peripheral blood. The receptors come from an older woman with acute or convalescent COVID-19. Both conserved end residues are part of each CDR3. The D gene is left open where the match is weak. The size entry is marked missing in some rows and otherwise reads once, few, many or a size class.

>TRBJ2-2|-|15|TRBV18|once
CASSPPGSFTGELFF
TGTGCCAGCTCACCACCCGGGAGTTTCACCGGGGAGCTGTTTTTT
>TRBJ2-3|TRBD1|16|TRBV3-1/TRBV3-2|-
CASSQVMTGGTDTQYF
TGTGCCAGCAGCCAAGTCATGACAGGGGGCACAGATACGCAGTATTTT
>TRBJ2-1|-|19|TRBV5-1|few
CASSSPAPRGGLSYNEQFF
TGCGCCAGCAGCTCCCCCGCGCCGCGCGGGGGCCTTTCCTACAATGAGCAGTTCTTC
>TRBJ1-6|-|15|TRBV28|-
CASSLYLGANSPLHF
TGTGCCAGCAGTTTATACTTAGGGGCCAATTCACCCCTCCACTTT
>TRBJ2-2|TRBD1|16|TRBV25-1|-
CASSNDDRANTGELFF
TGTGCCAGCAGTAACGATGACAGGGCGAACACCGGGGAGCTGTTTTTT
>TRBJ2-1|-|14|TRBV18|-
CASSPVSGQHEQFF
TGTGCCAGCTCACCAGTGTCAGGCCAGCATGAGCAGTTCTTC
>TRBJ1-2|TRBD1|14|TRBV18|-
CASSPIPTGNGYTF
TGTGCCAGCTCACCAATTCCGACAGGGAATGGCTACACCTTC
>TRBJ2-1|-|15|TRBV5-1|-
CASSLDGRVLNEQFF
TGCGCCAGCAGCTTGGACGGGAGAGTATTGAATGAGCAGTTCTTC
>TRBJ2-5|-|15|TRBV11-2|-
CASSLVVGGAETQYF
TGTGCCAGCAGCTTAGTCGTGGGGGGGGCCGAGACCCAGTACTTC
>TRBJ1-3|TRBD1|15|TRBV19|few
CASRRDRSSGNTIYF
TGTGCCAGTAGAAGGGACAGGAGTTCTGGAAACACCATATATTTT
>TRBJ1-3|-|14|TRBV9|-
CATSPTFSGNTIYF
TGTGCCACCTCACCAACTTTCTCTGGAAACACCATATATTTT
>TRBJ1-4|-|16|TRBV5-1|-
CASSLRQAATNEKLFF
TGCGCCAGCAGCTTACGACAGGCTGCAACTAATGAAAAACTGTTTTTT
>TRBJ1-2|-|15|TRBV11-2|-
CASSRTSPNNYGYTF
TGTGCCAGCAGCCGGACAAGCCCTAATAACTATGGCTACACCTTC
>TRBJ2-1|-|13|TRBV2|-
CASSAAGIGEQFF
TGTGCCAGCAGTGCGGCGGGAATCGGTGAGCAGTTCTTC
>TRBJ2-3|TRBD2|13|TRBV7-8|-
CASTRTRGDDLYF
TGTGCCAGCACCCGAACCCGGGGGGATGATTTGTATTTT
>TRBJ2-1|TRBD2|15|TRBV9|few
CASSVAWTSYNEQFF
TGTGCCAGCAGCGTAGCCTGGACTAGCTACAATGAGCAGTTCTTC
>TRBJ1-2|TRBD1|14|TRBV7-2|-
CASSLEATGFGYTF
TGTGCCAGCAGCTTAGAGGCGACAGGGTTTGGCTACACCTTC
>TRBJ2-7|TRBD1|13|TRBV6-5|few
CATTGTGFHEQYF
TGTGCCACCACCGGGACAGGTTTCCACGAGCAGTACTTC
>TRBJ1-5|-|15|TRBV6-5|-
CASSSTTGFNQPQHF
TGTGCCAGCAGTAGCACAACAGGATTCAATCAGCCCCAGCATTTT
>TRBJ2-3|-|11|TRBV30|-
CAWSKSYTQYF
TGTGCCTGGAGTAAGAGTTATACGCAGTATTTT
>TRBJ2-5|-|13|TRBV11-3|-
CASSPSYQETQYF
TGTGCCAGCAGCCCGTCGTACCAAGAGACCCAGTACTTC
>TRBJ2-3|-|16|TRBV9|-
CASSVGPTLLADTQYF
TGTGCCAGCAGCGTAGGTCCTACTTTACTCGCAGATACGCAGTATTTT
>TRBJ2-6|-|15|TRBV6-4|few
CASSRDNSGANVLTF
TGTGCCAGCAGTCGGGACAACTCTGGGGCCAACGTCCTGACTTTC